This T cell receptor (beta chain) was recorded in a study of OX40 agonist ivuxolimab in advanced cancers. This CDR3 is built from 12 residues. The germline V gene has CDR1 SNHLY and CDR2 FYNNEI. The junction had 5 bases not matched to a gene; V was cut back by 9 bases and J by 4 bases. Produced via immunoSEQ multiplex PCR; TCRdb's table is partial and in-frame only. The sample records about 46,000 clones, around 90% being singletons. This TCR came from an adult with an advanced solid tumor such as melanoma, head and neck, liver or kidney cancer. J is TRBJ1-2 and V is TRBV2; TRBD1 matches at 7 bases. The sequenced sample was CD4+ or CD8+ T cells sorted from blood, obtained in a trial of the OX40 agonist ivuxolimab. CDR3 sequence (DNA): TGTGCCAGTTCAGGGGGGAGCTATGGCTACACCTTC. Translating gives CASSGGSYGYTF.